This T cell receptor (beta chain) stems from a study of blood T cell repertoires in COVID-19. This CDR3 has 14 amino acids. CDR1 and CDR2 from the germline V gene are SNHLY and FYNNEI. Trimming stripped 8 bases from V and 2 bases from J, with 15 bases between. The assay was immunoSEQ multiplex PCR, and TCRdb's table has in-frame clones only and misses some. The sample has under 200,000 clones, about 89% seen once. Material for sequencing was peripheral blood. The clonotype was recovered from a man aged 35 to 55 with active or convalescent COVID-19. The genes are TRBV2 and TRBJ1-2; D possibly corresponds to TRBD1 (6 bases). CDR3: CASYKQGQNYGYTF. CDR3 bases: TGTGCCAGCTACAAACAGGGCCAAAACTATGGCTACACCTTC.